The T cell receptor beta chain described here comes from a study of Graves' ophthalmopathy and Graves' hyperthyroidism. Overall study: Peripheral blood was obtained at first diagnosis, ahead of any treatment.

V was shortened by 3 bases and J by 5 bases, with 13 bases between the two germline ends. This CDR3 spans 14 amino acids. Germline-derived CDR1 and CDR2 are LNHDA and SQIVND (reference sequence). TCR beta CDR3 regions were amplified from RNA transcripts. First-round RT-PCR employed HTBI primers, with a second-round multiplex PCR after it. TCRdb reprocessed the multiplex PCR reads with MiXCR, giving one entry per CDR3 protein. Found here are 650,000 to 900,000 distinct CDR3 sequences, 40% of them singletons; the top ten hold 44%. The origin of this receptor is an adult man with Graves' ophthalmopathy. Material: peripheral blood. The gene calls are TRBV19 and TRBJ1-1; D remains ambiguous. The CDR3 nucleotides read TGTGCCAGTAGTATCCCGGGCGCGAGTACTGAAGCTTTCTTT. Translated: CASSIPGASTEAFF.